These 26 T cell receptor beta chains were sequenced from one sample in a study of T cells in Graves' hyperthyroidism and ophthalmopathy. The TCR beta CDR3 regions underwent amplification using RNA transcripts as the source. First-round RT-PCR with HTBI primers amplified the TCR CDR3 region. TCRdb used MiXCR to reprocess the multiplex PCR reads, holding one entry per CDR3 protein. The sample lists around 390,000 distinct CDR3 sequences; roughly 14% were seen once. The specimen sequenced was blood. The receptors were sampled from a woman aged 25 to 39 with Graves' ophthalmopathy.

This clonotype came up a few times. The V and J genes are TRBV7-9 and TRBJ1-1; D is undetermined. The CDR3 runs to 16 residues. The germline V and J ends were trimmed by 0 bases and 2 bases, with 13 bases remaining between them. Germline V CDR1 and CDR2: SEHNR, FQNEAQ (reference sequence). CDR3 nucleotide sequence: TGTGCCAGCAGCTTAGCGGACGGACCTGAAAACACTGAAGCTTTCTTT. This sequence encodes CASSLADGPENTEAFF.

Turning to this clonotype: It may be a read error: a sequence one base away is much more abundant. The genes are TRBV5-8 and TRBJ2-2; TRBD2 aligns across 12 bases. The CDR3 covers 17 residues. V lost 3 bases and J lost 3; bases outside the gene matches: 6. In germline, CDR1 is SGHTS, CDR2 YDEGEE. CDR3 loop: CASSSAGTSGYTGELFF. The CDR3 DNA reads as TGTGCCAGCAGCTCGGCCGGGACTAGCGGGTACACCGGGGAGCTGTTTTTT.

This clonotype was picked up a small number of times. CDR3 bases: TGTGCCATCAGCCCGGGACTAAGCACCGGGGAGCTGTTTTTT. Its translation: CAISPGLSTGELFF. The chain carries TRBV10-3 and TRBJ2-2; the match to TRBD2 covers 7 bases. Trimming at V came to 6 bases and at J to 4 bases, leaving 5 bases not matched to a gene. This CDR3 comprises 14 residues. The germline CDR1 and CDR2 sequences are ENHRY and SYGVKD.

This clonotype was counted only a few times. An end of the junction differs from the germline gene, which may be a read error. The chain couples TRBV7-9 to TRBJ2-5; possibly TRBD1 for D (6 bases). The CDR3 spans 15 residues. Germline CDR1 reads SEHNR; CDR2 reads FQNEAQ (reference sequence). The CDR3 region is CASSYEGHPQETQHF. CDR3 sequence (DNA): TGTGCCAGCAGCTACGAGGGACACCCCCAAGAGACCCAGCACTTC.

This clonotype was counted many times. This sequence joins TRBV6-1 and TRBJ2-6; D tentatively fits TRBD1 or TRBD2 (5 bases each). Germline V CDR1 and CDR2: MNHNS, SASEGT. The CDR3 is 15 amino acids. Trimming left V 3 bases short and J 1 base short, with 7 bases between. The CDR3 spells CASSDWGSGANVLTF. The DNA for the CDR3 is TGTGCCAGCAGTGATTGGGGGTCTGGGGCCAACGTCCTGACTTTC.

This clonotype was counted at least ten times. This rearrangement joins TRBV2 to TRBJ2-4; D unresolved. CDR3 size: 13 residues. V was cut by 6 bases and J by 7 bases, with 13 bases left in between. CDR1 is SNHLY and CDR2 is FYNNEI in the germline V gene. The chain's CDR3 is CASRDLPGNIQYF. As DNA, the CDR3 is TGTGCCAGCAGGGACCTCCCCGGGAACATTCAGTACTTC. Full variable domain (outside the CDR3, taken from reference TRBV2 and TRBJ2-4): EPEVTQTPSHQVTQMGQEVILRCVPISNHLYFYWYRQILGQKVEFLVSFYNNEISEKSEIFDDQFSVERPDGSNFTLKIRSTKLEDSAMYFCASRDLPGNIQYFGAGTRLSVL.

V and J are TRBV6-6 and TRBJ1-1; D remains unclear. Germline V gene lookup returns CDR1 MNHNY and CDR2 SVGAGI (reference sequence). The CDR3 sequence is 17 residues long. V lost 0 bases, J lost 0 bases, and 14 bases lay in between. The CDR3 sequence: CASSYSGSDAMNTEAFF. CDR3 in DNA: TGTGCCAGCAGTTACTCGGGGTCAGATGCTATGAACACTGAAGCTTTCTTT.

In this sample, this clonotype turned up many times. The chain has TRBV7-9 and TRBJ1-2; tentative D call: TRBD1 (5 bases). The CDR3 extends over 14 amino acids. Germline V gene sequence: CDR1 SEHNR, CDR2 FQNEAQ (reference sequence). V lost 4 bases, J lost 8 bases, and 17 bases lay in between. As DNA, the CDR3 is TGTGCCAGCAGCTCGCCGGGCCCTCAGGGAGGCTACACCTTC. Its translation: CASSSPGPQGGYTF.

This clonotype has a handful of counts. The chain links TRBV7-9 to TRBJ2-7; no firm D call. V shed 4 bases and J shed 4 bases, with 14 bases lying between them. Per the germline V gene, CDR1 is SEHNR and CDR2 is FQNEAQ (reference sequence). The CDR3 loop spans 14 amino acids. CDR3 residues: CASSSQVFWYEQYF. The CDR3 DNA reads TGTGCCAGCAGCTCTCAGGTATTTTGGTACGAGCAGTACTTC. Based on the CDR3 plus reference TRBV7-9 and TRBJ2-7, the full variable domain is DTGVSQNPRHKITKRGQNVTFRCDPISEHNRLYWYRQTLGQGPEFLTYFQNEAQLEKSRLLSDRFSAERPKGSFSTLEIQRTEQGDSAMYLCASSSQVFWYEQYFGPGTRLTVT.

Regarding this clonotype: A much bigger clone sits one base away, suggesting this may be a read error. This chain uses TRBV28 with TRBJ1-4; maybe TRBD1 (5 bases). V lost 5 bases and J lost 6, with 7 bases in between. This CDR3 contains 12 residues. Germline V lookup: CDR1 MDHEN, CDR2 SYDVKM. The CDR3 is CASSARDEKLFF. In DNA form, the CDR3 reads TGTGCCAGCAGTGCCAGGGATGAAAAACTGTTTTTT.

This clonotype has at least ten counts. The gene calls are TRBV5-1 and TRBJ1-2; D gene unclear. This CDR3 is built from 14 residues. V lost 4 bases and J 4 bases, leaving 14 bases between the germline ends. Germline CDR1 and CDR2: SGHRS and YFSETQ. CDR3 residues: CASSPQSNTYGYTF. The CDR3 coding sequence is TGCGCCAGCAGCCCCCAGAGCAATACCTATGGCTACACCTTC. Full variable domain (missing parts from reference TRBV5-1 and TRBJ1-2): KAGVTQTPRYLIKTRGQQVTLSCSPISGHRSVSWYQQTPGQGLQFLFEYFSETQRNKGNFPGRFSGRQFSNSRSEMNVSTLELGDSALYLCASSPQSNTYGYTFGSGTRLTVV.

At least ten counts were recorded for this clonotype. The chain couples TRBV30 to TRBJ2-1; D call uncertain. Trimming removed 1 base from V and 5 bases from J, with 6 bases in between. The CDR3 has 12 residues. Germline V lookup: CDR1 GTSNPN, CDR2 SVGIG (reference sequence). The chain's CDR3 is CAWSELNNEQFF. Here the CDR3 DNA reads TGTGCCTGGAGTGAATTAAACAATGAGCAGTTCTTC.

This clonotype was counted many times. The chain combines TRBV2 with TRBJ1-4, with TRBD1 as a possible D gene (5 bases). V lost 6 bases, J lost 13 bases, and 12 bases lay in between. CDR1 is SNHLY, CDR2 FYNNEI, per germline. The CDR3 runs to 11 residues. DNA of the CDR3: TGTGCCAGCAGACCCCAGGGCGGACTGTTTTTT. It is translated as CASRPQGGLFF.

This clonotype was seen more than once but under ten times. The chain is built from TRBV20-1 and TRBJ2-7; TRBD1 agrees at 9 bases. After removal of 6 bases from V and 5 bases from J, the junction contained 8 bases not matched to a gene. CDR1 DFQATT and CDR2 SNEGSKA come from the germline V gene (reference sequence). The CDR3 runs to 13 residues. CDR3 loop: CSAKGQGSNEQYF. The CDR3 nucleotides read TGCAGTGCAAAGGGACAGGGAAGTAACGAGCAGTACTTC.

The chain uses TRBV4-1 and TRBJ2-2; 10 positions match TRBD2. The trim removed 4 bases at V and 7 bases at J, leaving 12 bases unmatched. The germline CDR1 and CDR2 sequences are MGHRA and YSYEKL. The CDR3 extends over 17 amino acids. The CDR3 is CASSPRESGGGGGELFF. In DNA form, the CDR3 reads TGCGCCAGCAGCCCAAGGGAAAGCGGGGGGGGAGGCGGGGAGCTGTTTTTT.

This rearrangement joins TRBV6-1 to TRBJ1-5, with 9 bases aligning to TRBD1. This CDR3 spans 18 amino acids. With 1 base clipped from V and 1 base from J, the junction kept 8 bases outside the gene matches. Germline CDR1 is MNHNS and CDR2 is SASEGT. CDR3 bases: TGTGCCAGCAGTGAAGGTCCCTCCGGGACAGGGAGCAATCAGCCCCAGCATTTT. This sequence encodes CASSEGPSGTGSNQPQHF.

The chain uses TRBV28 and TRBJ2-3, with 9 positions matching TRBD1. V was pared by 4 bases and J by 0 bases, with 8 bases of the junction left unmatched. Germline-derived CDR1 and CDR2 are MDHEN and SYDVKM. CDR3 length equals 17 residues. CDR3 coding DNA: TGTGCCAGCAGTTCAACCGGGACAGGGCCTAGCACAGATACGCAGTATTTT. It yields the protein CASSSTGTGPSTDTQYF.

This clonotype was picked up many times. The chain has TRBV5-1 and TRBJ2-7; D remains unclear. The CDR3 loop spans 13 amino acids. CDR1 and CDR2 from the germline V gene are SGHRS and YFSETQ. Trimming shortened V by 4 bases and J by 2 bases, and 10 bases separated the two germline ends. The CDR3 nucleotides are TGCGCCAGCAGCCCGACATCTACCTACGAGCAGTACTTC. Translating gives CASSPTSTYEQYF.

The chain is built from TRBV13 and TRBJ2-2; D gene uncertain. CDR1 PRHDT and CDR2 FYEKMQ come from the germline V gene (reference sequence). The V end lost 0 bases, the J end lost 7 bases, and 3 bases lay between the germline ends. The CDR3 is made up of 12 amino acids. The CDR3 region is CASSLGVGELFF. CDR3 bases: TGTGCCAGCAGCTTAGGCGTCGGGGAGCTGTTTTTT.

The table lists this clonotype with many counts. V usage is TRBV20-1 and J usage is TRBJ2-7; 8 bases are a match to TRBD1. This CDR3 is 14 amino acids long. The trim removed 4 bases at V and 2 bases at J, leaving 7 bases unmatched. Germline V lookup: CDR1 DFQATT, CDR2 SNEGSKA (reference sequence). The CDR3 sequence: CSAISGTGPYEQYF. CDR3 bases: TGCAGTGCTATCTCCGGGACAGGACCCTACGAGCAGTACTTC.

This clonotype was observed at least ten times. This chain uses TRBV5-6 with TRBJ2-3; 7 bases agree with TRBD1. From germline, CDR1 is SGHDT and CDR2 YYEEEE. CDR3 length: 15 amino acids. V shed 4 bases and J 0 bases; nucleotides not matched to a gene: 5. The CDR3: CASSPTGESTDTQYF. DNA for the CDR3: TGTGCCAGCAGCCCTACAGGGGAAAGCACAGATACGCAGTATTTT.

This clonotype has just one count. The chain couples TRBV27 to TRBJ2-5; TRBD2 matches 13 bases. The CDR3 spans 15 residues. V lost 8 bases and J lost 4; bases outside the gene matches: 7. Germline loops: CDR1 MNHEY, CDR2 SMNVEV (reference sequence). The CDR3 protein is CASQTSGGRGETQYF. The DNA of the CDR3 is TGTGCCAGCCAGACTAGCGGGGGGAGGGGAGAGACCCAGTACTTC.

This clonotype has ten or more counts. The chain recombines TRBV11-2 with TRBJ2-4; possibly TRBD2 for D (5 bases). Germline-derived CDR1 and CDR2 are SGHAT and FQNNGV. The CDR3 runs to 16 residues. Trimming left V 5 bases short and J 4 bases short, with 18 bases between. CDR3 in amino acids: CASSPLRAPTKNIQYF. CDR3 DNA: TGTGCCAGCAGCCCCTTGAGGGCACCAACAAAAAACATTCAGTACTTC.

There are many counts of this clonotype. The chain employs TRBV7-8 and TRBJ2-7; 7 positions agree with TRBD1. The V gene end was trimmed by 9 bases and the J gene end by 1 base; junction bases not matched to a gene: 6. The CDR3 runs to 13 residues. Germline V gene lookup returns CDR1 SGHVS and CDR2 FQNEAQ. In DNA form, the CDR3 reads TGTGCCAGGTTCCGGGACAGTTCCTACGAGCAGTACTTC. This translates into CARFRDSSYEQYF.

In its sample, this clonotype was seen many times. The chain links TRBV11-2 to TRBJ2-5; perhaps TRBD2 as D (5 bases). The germline V gene has CDR1 SGHAT and CDR2 FQNNGV. The CDR3 covers 13 residues. The germline V and J ends were trimmed by 4 bases and 4 bases, with 10 bases remaining between them. The CDR3 spells CASSSRGTETQYF. The CDR3 DNA is TGTGCCAGCAGCTCTCGGGGAACAGAGACCCAGTACTTC.

This clonotype was counted at least ten times. The chain carries TRBV10-3 and TRBJ2-1; no reliable D call. Germline V CDR1 and CDR2: ENHRY, SYGVKD. This CDR3 region has 11 residues. V was trimmed by 7 bases and J by 7 bases, leaving 8 bases between them. The CDR3, as DNA: TGTGCCATCATTGTGGGGAATGAGCAGTTCTTC. This gives the protein CAIIVGNEQFF.